This T cell receptor (beta chain) was profiled in a study of cytomegalovirus exposure and HLA in healthy donors. The primer mix had 60 Vbeta and 13 Jbeta primers. Profiled with immunoSEQ multiplex PCR; TCRdb holds only in-frame clones, not every one. The sample comprises 200,000 to 250,000 clones, around 80% of which are singletons, and less than 4.5% rests with the top ten. Germline CDR1 and CDR2: SEHNR and FQNEAQ (reference sequence). Between the trimmed V and J ends, which lost 4 bases and 6 bases, there was a span of 12 bases. There are 14 residues in the CDR3. This clone was found a few times. The V gene is TRBV7-9, the J gene TRBJ2-2, with a tentative D call TRBD2 (6 bases). This sequence was found in a male donor in good health and CMV-seronegative. The sequencing sample was made of PBMCs. The DNA for the CDR3 is TGTGCCAGCAGCTGGCGGGACGGTCCCGGGGAGCTGTTTTTT. Residues: CASSWRDGPGELFF.